This paragraph reports one T cell receptor beta chain. Its antigen is currently unknown. TCR cDNA, made by 5'RACE template switching, carried an added universal primer site and UMIs. MiXCR was run by TCRdb on the 5' RACE reads, yielding one entry per CDR3 protein. The profile covers about 240,000 distinct CDR3 sequences, with 6.9% appearing a single time and roughly 0.86% taken by the ten largest. The data were obtained in a study of T cells after yellow fever vaccination. Study-wide results and caveats: Post-booster repertoires contained most primary-vaccination clones again (about 96% CD4, approximately 86% CD8). Bulk-population clonotypes that are abundant could appear as contaminants in FACS-sorted repertoires.

V lost 6 bases, J lost 4 bases, and 13 bases lay in between. CDR3 length: 14 amino acids. This specimen was CD4+ T cells sorted from PBMCs, taken 15 days after the yellow fever booster vaccination. The chain couples TRBV12-3 or TRBV12-4 to TRBJ1-5, with a possible D match to TRBD1 (6 bases). This sequence originates from a man aged 30 to 45 who received the YFV17D yellow fever vaccine. Here the CDR3 DNA reads TGTGCCAGCAGCCCAACAGGGCTTAATCAGCCCCAGCATTTT. The encoded protein is CASSPTGLNQPQHF.